What follows is one T cell receptor (beta chain) and its context. The sample belongs to a study of PD-1 blockade in mismatch repair-deficient tumors. TCRdb's table, derived via immunoSEQ multiplex PCR, lists solely in-frame clones and lacks some. Of around 18,000 clones in the sample, under 90% were seen once. Germline V gene data show CDR1 as SGHVS and CDR2 as FNYEAQ. The CDR3 covers 12 residues. The ends were cut back, 4 bases at V and 0 bases at J, with 4 bases in the middle. Sequenced material: PBMCs, taken less than 25 weeks after starting pembrolizumab. The TCR sequence derives from an adult with mismatch repair-deficient cancer. This chain connects TRBV7-6 to TRBJ2-7; D unresolved. As DNA, the CDR3 is TGTGCCAGCAGCTATAGCTCCTACGAGCAGTACTTC. This sequence encodes CASSYSSYEQYF.